One and the same sample provided the 16 T cell receptor beta chains below, sequenced in a study of blood T cell repertoires in COVID-19. Using immunoSEQ multiplex PCR, the repertoire was profiled, and TCRdb retains in-frame clones only, with some absent. Of fewer than 200,000 clones in the sample, more than 75% were seen once. The sample taken for sequencing was peripheral blood. Every receptor here comes from a man aged 35 to 55 with active or convalescent COVID-19.

This chain connects TRBV19 to TRBJ2-3; TRBD1 aligns across 7 bases. CDR1 LNHDA and CDR2 SQIVND come from the germline V gene (reference sequence). Germline trimming cut 3 bases from V and 4 bases from J; bases unmatched to any gene: 7. CDR3 length: 15 residues. The CDR3 DNA sequence: TGTGCCAGTAGTATCTCCGGGACAGCAGCAGATACGCAGTATTTT. It yields the protein CASSISGTAADTQYF.

The chain combines TRBV25-1 with TRBJ2-1, with 8 bases lining up with TRBD2. The J segment lost 6 bases and the V segment lost 3 bases, leaving 4 bases of the junction unmatched. This CDR3 is built from 14 residues. Germline V gene lookup returns CDR1 MGHDK and CDR2 SYGVNS. CDR3 sequence (DNA): TGTGCCAGCAGTGATGGGACTAGTCCCAATGAGCAGTTCTTC. This translates into CASSDGTSPNEQFF.

This clone counts as large. The chain links TRBV30 to TRBJ1-1; tentatively, D is TRBD1 (5 bases). Looked up from germline, CDR1 is GTSNPN and CDR2 is SVGIG (reference sequence). V was shortened by 6 bases and J by 10 bases, with 15 bases between the two germline ends. CDR3 size: 11 residues. In nucleotides, the CDR3 is TGTGCCTGTCTCTCCCCGGGGGGAGCTTTCTTT. This translates into CACLSPGGAFF.

The chain carries TRBV30 and TRBJ2-1; TRBD2 agrees at 9 bases. CDR3 length: 15 residues. Germline CDR1 GTSNPN, CDR2 SVGIG (reference sequence). V gave up 2 bases and J gave up 4 bases; unmatched junction bases: 6. CDR3 sequence (DNA): TGTGCCTGGAGTAGGGGGCTAGCGGGGTACAATGAGCAGTTCTTC. This sequence encodes CAWSRGLAGYNEQFF.

This clone was picked up a small number of times. Other DNA sequences in the sample encode the same CDR3. The chain links TRBV29-1 to TRBJ1-1; TRBD1 matches 9 bases. The CDR3 has 13 residues. Germline-derived CDR1 and CDR2 are SQVTM and ANQGSEA. The V gene end was trimmed by 5 bases and the J gene end by 5 bases; junction bases not matched to a gene: 6. The CDR3 reads CSVNRGLGTEAFF. CDR3 nucleotides: TGCAGCGTTAACAGGGGGCTGGGGACTGAAGCTTTCTTT. Filled out from reference TRBV29-1 and TRBJ1-1, the complete variable domain reads SAVISQKPSRDICQRGTSLTIQCQVDSQVTMMFWYRQQPGQSLTLIATANQGSEATYESGFVIDKFPISRPNLTFSTLTVSNMSPEDSSIYLCSVNRGLGTEAFFGQGTRLTVV.

The chain links TRBV4-1 to TRBJ1-3, with D possibly matching TRBD1 (6 bases). The CDR3 spans 15 residues. Germline loops: CDR1 MGHRA, CDR2 YSYEKL. The V end was cut by 4 bases, the J end by 2 bases, with 12 bases between. CDR3 DNA sequence: TGCGCCAGCAGCCCCCAGGACAGCGCTGGAAACACCATATATTTT. Translating it yields CASSPQDSAGNTIYF.

The genes are TRBV5-1 and TRBJ2-1, with TRBD2 matching 7 bases. With 3 bases clipped from V and 0 bases from J, the junction kept 6 bases outside the gene matches. The CDR3 runs to 16 residues. The germline gives CDR1 SGHRS, CDR2 YFSETQ. In DNA form, the CDR3 reads TGCGCCAGCAGCTCGGCTAGCGGCGCCTCCTACAATGAGCAGTTCTTC. It translates to CASSSASGASYNEQFF.

This rearrangement joins TRBV24-1 to TRBJ1-5, with D unresolved. Per germline, CDR1 KGHDR and CDR2 SFDVKD. This CDR3 region has 17 residues. The germline V and J ends were trimmed by 0 bases and 2 bases, with 13 bases remaining between them. The CDR3 nucleotides are TGTGCCACCAGTGATTTGAAGGGCCGGAGGGGCAATCAGCCCCAGCATTTT. Encoded protein: CATSDLKGRRGNQPQHF.

This clone was observed once. The CDR3 nucleotides are TGTGCCAGCAGTCCAACCCTAGCAGGGGAGTACACCGGGGAGCTGTTTTTT. Residues: CASSPTLAGEYTGELFF. The chain recombines TRBV6-6 with TRBJ2-2; possibly TRBD1 for D (6 bases). Deletions cut 5 bases from V and 3 bases from J, with 19 bases between. The germline V gene has CDR1 MNHNY and CDR2 SVGAGI (reference sequence). This CDR3 contains 17 residues.

J is TRBJ2-1 and V is TRBV7-2; 9 bases are a match to TRBD2. Germline V gene lookup returns CDR1 SGHTA and CDR2 FQGNSA. The CDR3 sequence is 13 residues long. The J segment lost 13 bases and the V segment lost 3 bases, leaving 7 bases of the junction unmatched. The CDR3 DNA reads TGTGCCAGCAGCTTGAGCGGGGGGCAAGATCAGTTCTTC. Residues: CASSLSGGQDQFF. The full variable domain, its missing parts supplied by reference TRBV7-2 and TRBJ2-1, is GAGVSQSPSNKVTEKGKDVELRCDPISGHTALYWYRQSLGQGLEFLIYFQGNSAPDKSGLPSDRFSAERTGGSVSTLTIQRTQQEDSAVYLCASSLSGGQDQFFGPGTRLTVL.

The J gene is TRBJ2-5, the V gene TRBV9; 7 bases agree with TRBD1. The junction had 8 bases not matched to a gene; V was cut back by 3 bases and J by 3 bases. CDR1 and CDR2 from the germline V gene are SGDLS and YYNGEE. CDR3 length: 15 amino acids. The DNA of the CDR3 is TGTGCCAGCAGCGCCCCTGGGACAGAGGAAGAGACCCAGTACTTC. Translation: CASSAPGTEEETQYF.

This clone has just a few counts. This rearrangement joins TRBV27 to TRBJ1-5; 9 bases align to TRBD1. The CDR3 consists of 16 residues. Trimming removed 3 bases from V and 5 bases from J; junction bases left unmatched: 8. Germline lookup yields CDR1 MNHEY and CDR2 SMNVEV (reference sequence). CDR3 protein: CASSFYGDRVDQPQHF. As DNA, the CDR3 is TGTGCCAGCAGTTTTTATGGGGACAGGGTGGATCAGCCCCAGCATTTT.

J is TRBJ2-1 and V is TRBV5-8, with D possibly being TRBD2 (5 bases). CDR1 and CDR2 (germline): SGHTS, YDEGEE. The CDR3 is made up of 18 amino acids. The ends were cut back, 4 bases at V and 3 bases at J, with 23 bases in the middle. The DNA for the CDR3 is TGTGCCAGCAGCCCGTCCAAAAAAATAGCACTAGGCTACAATGAGCAGTTCTTC. This gives the protein CASSPSKKIALGYNEQFF.

In this sample, this clone turned up many times. This chain connects TRBV21-1 to TRBJ2-5; the table's D call, TRBD2, has no DNA check behind it. TRBV21-1 is deemed a pseudogene. The CDR3 length is 13 residues. CDR3 residues: CASSTFISETQYF. As DNA, the CDR3 is TGTGCCAGCAGCACTTTTATTTCAGAGACCCAGTACTTC.

V is TRBV5-1 and J is TRBJ2-5; tentatively, D is TRBD1 (6 bases). Germline V lookup: CDR1 SGHRS, CDR2 YFSETQ. The ends were cut back, 4 bases at V and 2 bases at J, with 15 bases in the middle. The CDR3 contains 15 residues. The chain's CDR3 is CASSPQGTGQETQYF. As DNA, the CDR3 is TGCGCCAGCAGCCCCCAGGGGACGGGTCAAGAGACCCAGTACTTC.

J is TRBJ1-2 and V is TRBV6-2 or TRBV6-3, with no clear D. V shed 1 base and J shed 7 bases, with 10 bases lying between them. The CDR3 has 13 amino acids. CDR1 and CDR2 from the germline V gene are MNHEY and SVGEGT. The CDR3 DNA is TGTGCCAGCAGTTACTTCCGGGAAGGTGGCTACACCTTC. Translating it yields CASSYFREGGYTF.